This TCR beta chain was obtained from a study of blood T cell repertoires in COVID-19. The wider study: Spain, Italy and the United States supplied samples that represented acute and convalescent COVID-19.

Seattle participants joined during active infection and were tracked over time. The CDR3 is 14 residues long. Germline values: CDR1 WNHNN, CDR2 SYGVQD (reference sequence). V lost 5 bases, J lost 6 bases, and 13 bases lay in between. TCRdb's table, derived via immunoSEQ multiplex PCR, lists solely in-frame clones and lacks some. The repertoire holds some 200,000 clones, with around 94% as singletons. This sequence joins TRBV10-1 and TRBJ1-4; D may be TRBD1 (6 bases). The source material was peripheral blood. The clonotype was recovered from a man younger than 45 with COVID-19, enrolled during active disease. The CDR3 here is CASSLQGIDEKLFF. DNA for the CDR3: TGCGCCAGCAGTTTACAGGGTATTGATGAAAAACTGTTTTTT.